This TCR beta chain appears in the sequencing data of a study of T cells in tuberculosis (dated by TCRdb to 2016 to 2018). General notes on the study: The study combined CD1B tetramers and high-throughput TCR immunosequencing to characterize T cells specific for the mycobacterial lipid antigen glucose monomycolate (GMM). IGRA-negative adolescents, IGRA-positive adolescents with latent tuberculosis and adults with active tuberculosis, roughly ten per group, were compared in a South African clinical cohort.

A note on this clone: Its antigen is currently not known. Qualities for individual bases were not recorded, and no much larger clone is one base off.

The immunoSEQ multiplex PCR assay was used to generate TCR libraries, with TCR-beta and/or TCR-alpha/delta assays applied to each sample. The Illumina high-throughput platform was used to sequence the amplified TCR libraries. In the original analysis: Clustering and dimensionality reduction relied on pairwise TCRdist distances among GMM-specific receptors from T cells that were either sorted ex vivo or expanded in vitro. Each clinical repertoire was scored by mean NN-distance, the average TCRdist to the nearest 10% of tetramer-positive reference sequences. GEM TCR motif frequency was computed as the fraction of unique TCRs matching known GEM sequences by V/J usage and CDR3 length. Linear discriminant analysis with leave-one-out cross-validation, implemented in scikit-learn, was used to classify active tuberculosis. TCRdb mirrors the immuneACCESS table, restricted to in-frame sequences. Some clones are absent from its copies; in checked studies, under half trace to an unresolved V gene, and the reason for the others is unknown. V, J and clone size are taken as reported in that table, and D and trimming were inferred from the DNA itself. A total of about 43,000 clones appear in this sample, about 95% of them only once. Roughly 2% of the sample belongs to the ten largest clones.

V and J lose 4 bases and 8 bases, and a span of 14 bases separates them. Based on the germline V gene, the CDR1 and CDR2 sequences are SNHLY and FYNNEI. The CDR3 spans 14 residues, from the cysteine through the phenylalanine. The entry retains the CDR3 DNA only, 42 bases that are in frame from base 1. At study entry, adolescents were screened for latent tuberculosis infection by tuberculin skin test and QuantiFERON-TB GOLD In-Tube IGRA. Unsorted cryopreserved PBMC were immunosequenced, covering on average about 100,000 T cells per clinical donor. Eleven high schools in the Worcester region of the Western Cape, South Africa, served as enrollment sites for adolescents aged 12 to 18 years. About 10 M. tuberculosis-infected adolescents and around 10 uninfected adolescents were selected, with the two groups matched for age and sex. For the adolescents, PBMC were isolated by density centrifugation from freshly drawn heparinized blood and then cryopreserved.

Broader findings and caveats from the paper: Smaller NN-distances were partly driven by shorter CDR3-alpha lengths in active tuberculosis patients, and statistical significance was not reached for the TCR-beta difference. Active tuberculosis TCR-alpha repertoires showed smaller mean NN-distances to GMM-specific TCRs than IGRA-negative controls, suggesting clonal expansion of these TCRs. Which clinical samples got chosen depended on the availability of cryopreserved specimens, and the active tuberculosis cases were adults, whereas the controls were adolescents. With the diverse GMM-specific repertoire as input, a classifier achieved around 87% accuracy (AUROC around 0.93), whereas GEM motif frequencies as input gave under 75% accuracy.

This TCR came from a donor between 10 and 35 years old with latent tuberculosis or without tuberculosis infection. Some clones in this sample may be carry-over from other donors' samples. Sequenced: PBMCs. Rearrangement joined TRBV2 to TRBJ1-4; TRBD1 is perhaps the D gene, given 5 matching bases. The CDR3 is CASSAGVAGEKLFF. The nucleotide sequence is given as TGTGCCAGCAGTGCGGGGGTAGCGGGCGAAAAACTGTTTTTT.